Presented here are 26 T cell receptor beta chains from one specimen sequenced in a study of cytomegalovirus exposure and HLA in healthy donors. Here immunoSEQ multiplex PCR was the method, and the copy in TCRdb shows in-frame clones only, minus some. This sample carries over 150,000 clones, 75% to 95% of them seen once, and the ten largest clones take about 2.9%. Sequenced: PBMCs. These receptors were obtained from a young woman in good health and CMV-seropositive.

This chain joins TRBV7-9 and TRBJ2-7, with unresolved D. CDR1 and CDR2 (germline): SEHNR, FQNEAQ (reference sequence). The CDR3 covers 14 residues. Trimming pared 5 bases from V and 2 bases from J, leaving 13 bases between. CDR3: CASSQANMAYEQYF. CDR3 in DNA: TGTGCCAGCAGCCAGGCGAACATGGCCTACGAGCAGTACTTC.

The chain is built from TRBV18 and TRBJ2-7, with 10 positions matching TRBD1. This CDR3 has 16 amino acids. Germline trimming cut 5 bases from V and 4 bases from J; bases unmatched to any gene: 11. Germline values: CDR1 KGHSH, CDR2 LQKENI. The CDR3 DNA follows: TGTGCCAGCTCATCAGGGACAGGGGAGAATTGGTACGAGCAGTACTTC. Its translation is CASSSGTGENWYEQYF. The entire variable domain, with the rest obtained from reference TRBV18 and TRBJ2-7, is as follows: NAGVMQNPRHLVRRRGQEARLRCSPMKGHSHVYWYRQLPEEGLKFMVYLQKENIIDESGMPKERFSAEFPKEGPSILRIQQVVRGDSAAYFCASSSGTGENWYEQYFGPGTRLTVT.

This chain connects TRBV7-2 to TRBJ2-1; 9 bases line up with TRBD2. The germline V gene has CDR1 SGHTA and CDR2 FQGNSA. Trimming cost V 5 bases and J 3 bases; bases outside gene matches: 5. The CDR3 length is 15 residues. The CDR3 region is CASSGSGRYYNEQFF. CDR3 sequence (DNA): TGTGCCAGCAGCGGAAGCGGGAGGTACTACAATGAGCAGTTCTTC.

J is TRBJ1-3 and V is TRBV18, with 7 bases fitting TRBD1. Germline CDR1 is KGHSH and CDR2 is LQKENI. Trimming cost V 6 bases and J 3 bases; bases outside gene matches: 11. CDR3 length: 16 residues. CDR3 nucleotide sequence: TGTGCCAGCTCCCGAGAAGACAGGGATTATGGAAACACCATATATTTT. Amino acids: CASSREDRDYGNTIYF.

The V and J genes are TRBV28 and TRBJ2-5, with 8 bases aligning to TRBD1. The germline gives CDR1 MDHEN, CDR2 SYDVKM. This CDR3 is 11 amino acids long. J was trimmed by 13 bases and V by 6 bases; bases with no gene match: 7. CDR3 DNA sequence: TGTGCCAGCAGGACGACAGGGGTAAGGTACTTC. This sequence encodes CASRTTGVRYF.

The chain joins TRBV2 to TRBJ1-2; TRBD1 might be the D (6 bases). Germline lookup yields CDR1 SNHLY and CDR2 FYNNEI. V dropped 5 bases and J dropped 4 bases, with 17 bases sitting between them. This CDR3 spans 15 amino acids. CDR3 sequence (DNA): TGTGCCAGCAGTTCCCAGGATGGCAGGGGCTATGGCTACACCTTC. Protein: CASSSQDGRGYGYTF.

The chain combines TRBV5-6 with TRBJ2-2; TRBD1 might be the D (6 bases). Trimming shortened V by 6 bases and J by 12 bases, and 21 bases separated the two germline ends. This CDR3 is built from 14 residues. Germline V gene sequence: CDR1 SGHDT, CDR2 YYEEEE. CDR3 coding DNA: TGTGCCAGCAACCCCTCCGGGACATACGGACAGCTGTTTTTT. It yields the protein CASNPSGTYGQLFF.

In its sample, this clone was seen once. The rearrangement links TRBV7-8 to TRBJ2-3; 10 positions match TRBD2. This CDR3 region has 16 residues. J gave up 2 bases and V 1 base, and 3 bases lay outside the gene matches. In germline, CDR1 is SGHVS, CDR2 FQNEAQ. For the CDR3, the DNA is TGTGCCAGCAGCTTAGGGACTAGCGGAACCACAGATACGCAGTATTTT. It specifies CASSLGTSGTTDTQYF.

This sequence joins TRBV19 and TRBJ2-1, with TRBD2 matching over 9 bases. Per the germline V gene, CDR1 is LNHDA and CDR2 is SQIVND (reference sequence). J lost 4 bases, V lost 10 bases, and 8 bases had no gene match. This CDR3 comprises 14 residues. The CDR3 nucleotides are TGTGCCACAAAGCCGGGACTAGCTTACAATGAGCAGTTCTTC. Its protein is CATKPGLAYNEQFF.

This clone was detected only once. The conserved phenylalanine or tryptophan normally closing the CDR3 is absent here, so this likely arose from a read error. No DNA is shown, since the ends of the CDR3 on it are uncertain; the CDR3 is the one TCRdb lists. The chain recombines TRBV6-8 with TRBJ1-2; the DNA was not used to check the table's D call, TRBD1. The CDR3 is 14 amino acids in total, end residues counted. CDR1 MNHGY and CDR2 SAAAGT come from the germline V gene. The CDR3 spells CASSATSVDREDSC.

The chain joins TRBV5-1 to TRBJ1-2; 9 bases map to TRBD1. After removal of 7 bases from V and 8 bases from J, the junction contained 9 bases not matched to a gene. CDR1 is SGHRS and CDR2 is YFSETQ in the germline V gene. CDR3 size: 13 residues. In DNA form, the CDR3 reads TGCGCCAGCCGCACGGACAGGGGCGGGGGCTACACCTTC. Encoded protein: CASRTDRGGGYTF.

The V gene is TRBV5-5, the J gene TRBJ1-1, with D tentatively TRBD1 (6 bases). Germline CDR1 SGHKS, CDR2 YYEKEE (reference sequence). V was clipped by 4 bases and J by 4 bases, with 14 bases between them. There are 14 residues in the CDR3. In DNA form, the CDR3 reads TGTGCCAGCAGCCCCTATGGGGGCGGCACTGAAGCTTTCTTT. Its translation is CASSPYGGGTEAFF.

The genes are TRBV27 and TRBJ2-2; 15 bases are a match to TRBD2. Trimming removed 2 bases from V and 6 bases from J; junction bases left unmatched: 4. The CDR3 is 17 residues long. Germline-derived CDR1 and CDR2 are MNHEY and SMNVEV (reference sequence). For the CDR3, the DNA is TGTGCCAGCAGTTTACTTGGACTAGCGGGAGGGGCCGGGGAGCTGTTTTTT. Protein product: CASSLLGLAGGAGELFF.

The CDR3 loop is CASSRPGIPYEQYF. For the CDR3, the DNA is TGTGCCAGTTCTAGGCCGGGGATCCCCTACGAGCAGTACTTC. The chain joins TRBV28 to TRBJ2-7, with D perhaps TRBD2 (5 bases). V lost 9 bases, J lost 2 bases, and 17 bases lay in between. CDR1 is MDHEN and CDR2 is SYDVKM in the germline V gene. The CDR3 runs to 14 residues.

The chain is built from TRBV27 and TRBJ1-5, with a weak D call TRBD1 (6 bases). The ends were cut back, 0 bases at V and 10 bases at J, with 10 bases in the middle. The CDR3 runs to 13 residues. Germline V gene sequence: CDR1 MNHEY, CDR2 SMNVEV (reference sequence). CDR3 amino acids: CASSLSWDTPQHF. CDR3 bases: TGTGCCAGCAGTTTATCATGGGACACACCCCAGCATTTT.

The V and J genes are TRBV13 and TRBJ2-5, with 9 bases identical to TRBD1. The CDR3 spans 15 residues. Looked up from germline, CDR1 is PRHDT and CDR2 is FYEKMQ (reference sequence). J was trimmed by 3 bases and V by 3 bases; bases with no gene match: 5. CDR3 residues: CASSFRTGVEETQYF. CDR3 bases: TGTGCCAGCAGCTTCCGGACAGGGGTGGAAGAGACCCAGTACTTC. The entire variable domain, with the rest obtained from reference TRBV13 and TRBJ2-5, is as follows: AAGVIQSPRHLIKEKRETATLKCYPIPRHDTVYWYQQGPGQDPQFLISFYEKMQSDKGSIPDRFSAQQFSDYHSELNMSSLELGDSALYFCASSFRTGVEETQYFGPGTRLLVL.

The gene calls are TRBV6-1 and TRBJ2-2, with D perhaps matching TRBD2 (6 bases). This CDR3 has 14 residues. Trimming removed 4 bases at V and 4 bases at J, with 10 bases between. Germline CDR1 is MNHNS and CDR2 is SASEGT. The DNA of the CDR3 is TGTGCCAGCAGTGGCCGACTAGTCACCGGGGAGCTGTTTTTT. Protein sequence: CASSGRLVTGELFF.

This chain links TRBV19 with TRBJ2-7; D perhaps matches TRBD2 (6 bases). From germline, CDR1 is LNHDA and CDR2 SQIVND (reference sequence). V lost 1 base and J lost 1, with 11 bases in between. This CDR3 is 15 amino acids long. The CDR3 sequence: CASSIGRGGSYEQYF. As DNA, the CDR3 is TGTGCCAGTAGTATAGGGCGGGGCGGATCCTACGAGCAGTACTTC. Filled out from reference TRBV19 and TRBJ2-7, the complete variable domain reads DGGITQSPKYLFRKEGQNVTLSCEQNLNHDAMYWYRQDPGQGLRLIYYSQIVNDFQKGDIAEGYSVSREKKESFPLTVTSAQKNPTAFYLCASSIGRGGSYEQYFGPGTRLTVT.

The V gene is TRBV6-5, the J gene TRBJ2-2; possibly TRBD2 for D (6 bases). This CDR3 is built from 13 residues. Germline CDR1 and CDR2: MNHEY and SVGAGI. The V and J ends lost 9 bases and 4 bases respectively, with 12 bases between them. The CDR3 DNA follows: TGTGCCAGTCGGGAGTTCTCCACCGGGGAGCTGTTTTTT. Translated: CASREFSTGELFF.

This chain links TRBV29-1 with TRBJ2-1; D possibly corresponds to TRBD2 (6 bases). Trimming pared 5 bases from V and 1 base from J, leaving 6 bases between. The CDR3 runs 12 residues. Germline V gene sequence: CDR1 SQVTM, CDR2 ANQGSEA. The CDR3 DNA reads as TGCAGCGTTCGGGGGTCCTACAATGAGCAGTTCTTC. As protein: CSVRGSYNEQFF.

This chain connects TRBV10-3 to TRBJ2-2, with TRBD2 matching 10 bases. The CDR3 is 19 amino acids. Trimming cost V 0 bases and J 2 bases; bases outside gene matches: 9. Looked up from germline, CDR1 is ENHRY and CDR2 is SYGVKD. The DNA for the CDR3 is TGTGCCATCAGTGAGTCGTTCCCCCTAGCGGGGGTCAACACCGGGGAGCTGTTTTTT. As protein: CAISESFPLAGVNTGELFF.

This clone was counted once. The chain joins TRBV7-2 to TRBJ1-2; TRBD1 aligns across 8 bases. With 4 bases clipped from V and 4 bases from J, the junction kept 8 bases outside the gene matches. The CDR3 has 15 amino acids. Germline values: CDR1 SGHTA, CDR2 FQGNSA. The CDR3 sequence: CASSSGAGGGYGYTF. The CDR3 region has the DNA TGTGCCAGCAGCTCGGGGGCAGGGGGCGGCTATGGCTACACCTTC.

V gene TRBV18 combines with J gene TRBJ2-3; maybe TRBD2 (7 bases). Trimming cost V 3 bases and J 2 bases, with 15 bases left between them. Per the germline V gene, CDR1 is KGHSH and CDR2 is LQKENI. This CDR3 has 16 residues. The CDR3 DNA sequence: TGTGCCAGCTCACCGTCGCGGGGGCTCAACACAGATACGCAGTATTTT. Protein product: CASSPSRGLNTDTQYF.

This clone showed up just a few times. The V gene is TRBV6-6, the J gene TRBJ1-5; no firm D call. Germline CDR1 is MNHNY and CDR2 is SVGAGI (reference sequence). V was clipped by 4 bases and J by 5 bases, with 6 bases between them. This CDR3 has 12 amino acids. The CDR3 nucleotides are TGTGCCAGCAGTTCAGCGGATCAGCCCCAGCATTTT. It yields the protein CASSSADQPQHF.

The chain recombines TRBV2 with TRBJ1-2, with D uncertain. The CDR3 contains 14 residues. Germline V gene data show CDR1 as SNHLY and CDR2 as FYNNEI. Trimming pared 2 bases from V and 2 bases from J, leaving 9 bases between. CDR3 amino acids: CASSEFTSNYGYTF. CDR3 bases: TGTGCCAGCAGTGAATTCACTTCGAACTATGGCTACACCTTC.

This chain uses TRBV6-7 with TRBJ2-7, with 10 bases fitting TRBD1. TRBV6-7 is an ORF, and what it does is uncertain. The CDR3 sequence is 15 residues long. V lost 3 bases and J lost 5; bases outside the gene matches: 7. CDR3 amino acids: CASSYPGQGVDEQYF. The CDR3 DNA reads TGTGCCAGCAGTTATCCCGGACAGGGGGTGGACGAGCAGTACTTC.